This TCR beta chain was obtained from a study of read filtering for tumor transcriptome and immune sequencing. Study background: Transcriptome libraries were built from DNase-treated RNA. Study-level results: Sorted CD138-negative bone marrow cells were not purified T cells. IR-seq captured clonotypes deeper and more reliably than RNA-seq.

Molecular barcoded adaptors covering alpha/delta and beta/gamma chains were used on approximately 440 ng RNA. TCRdb fed the reads into MiXCR, producing one record per CDR3 protein. This sample yields about 48,000 distinct CDR3 sequences, of which around 20% are seen a single time; just over 15% belongs to the top ten. CDR3 length equals 14 residues. V was pared by 3 bases and J by 3 bases, with 12 bases between. CDR1 is SEHNR, CDR2 FQNEAQ, per germline (reference sequence). At the time of active disease, bone marrow was collected from every patient. The table lists this clonotype with many counts. As yet, its antigen is unknown.

The V call is TRBV7-9, the J call TRBJ2-7; possibly TRBD1 for D (5 bases). This receptor was taken from a donor at least 40 years old with multiple myeloma. Sequenced input: a population of CD138-negative cells sorted from bone marrow. CDR3 sequence (DNA): TGTGCCAGCAGCTTCAGAGACAGTCACTACGAGCAGTACTTC. Its translation: CASSFRDSHYEQYF.